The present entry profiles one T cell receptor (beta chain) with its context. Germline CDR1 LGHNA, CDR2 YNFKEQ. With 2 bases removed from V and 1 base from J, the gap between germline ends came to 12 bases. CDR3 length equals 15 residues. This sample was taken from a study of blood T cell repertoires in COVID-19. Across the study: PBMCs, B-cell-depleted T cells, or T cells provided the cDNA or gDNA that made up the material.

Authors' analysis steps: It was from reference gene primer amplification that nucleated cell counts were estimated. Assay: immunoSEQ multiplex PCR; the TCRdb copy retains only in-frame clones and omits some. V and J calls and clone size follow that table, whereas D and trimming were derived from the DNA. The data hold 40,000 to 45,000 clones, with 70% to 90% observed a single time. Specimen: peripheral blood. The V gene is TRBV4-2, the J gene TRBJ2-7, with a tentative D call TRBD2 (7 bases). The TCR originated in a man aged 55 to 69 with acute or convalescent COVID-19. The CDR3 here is CASSQKGGDSYEQYF. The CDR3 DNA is TGTGCCAGCAGCCAAAAAGGGGGGGATTCCTACGAGCAGTACTTC.